The rows below give T cell receptor beta chains drawn from one sample of a study of cytomegalovirus exposure and HLA in healthy donors. Sequenced by immunoSEQ multiplex PCR; TCRdb stores in-frame clones only, minus some. In the table there are fewer than 200,000 clones, approximately 72% of which are singletons. What was sequenced was PBMCs. Receptor source: a man aged 35-49 years in good health and CMV-seropositive. Both conserved end residues are part of each CDR3. A D gene is named only where the DNA matches it firmly. For some rows the clone size is stated as once, few or many, or as a class when expanded; others skip it.

-	-	TRBV5-6	TRBJ1-5	TGTGCCAGCACCCAAGGGGGCAATCAGCCCCAGCATTTT	CASTQGGNQPQHF
-	TRBD2	TRBV11-2	TRBJ2-3	TGTGCCAGCAGCTTAGAGTTTAGCGGGCGGATCACAGATACGCAGTATTTT	CASSLEFSGRITDTQYF
-	TRBD1	TRBV4-1	TRBJ2-7	TGCGCCAGCAGCTCTAGACAGGGGACGGTCGAGCAGTACTTC	CASSSRQGTVEQYF
few	TRBD2	TRBV27	TRBJ2-5	TGTGCCAGCAGTTTTCTTAGCGGGGGGCCAGCACAAGAGACCCAGTACTTC	CASSFLSGGPAQETQYF
-	-	TRBV7-2	TRBJ2-7	TGTGCCAGCAGCTTTAGGGGGTTAAGTAACGAGCAGTACTTC	CASSFRGLSNEQYF
-	TRBD1	TRBV6-1	TRBJ1-2	TGTGCCAGCACCCAACAAGGGGGCAACTATGGCTACACCTTC	CASTQQGGNYGYTF
few	-	TRBV5-4	TRBJ1-2	TGTGCCAGCAGCCAAGATCCTTCGACAGTCGATGGCTACACCTTC	CASSQDPSTVDGYTF
few	-	TRBV6-1	TRBJ1-3	TGTGCCAGCAGAGTCCGGGATATGGAGCCGAACACCATATATTTT	CASRVRDMEPNTIYF
-	TRBD2	TRBV12-5	TRBJ2-1	TGTGCTAGTGGTTTGTGGGGGGGAGCCTACAATGAGCAGTTCTTC	CASGLWGGAYNEQFF
-	TRBD1	TRBV10-3	TRBJ1-3	TGTGCCACCTTAGCCCACACAGGGGTCGGAAACACCATATATTTT	CATLAHTGVGNTIYF
-	TRBD1	TRBV7-2	TRBJ1-3	TGTGCCAGCAGCTTAGGACAGGGACCTGGAAACACCATATATTTT	CASSLGQGPGNTIYF
-	-	TRBV9	TRBJ2-7	TGTGCCAGCAGCGGAGGACAGCGCTACGAGCAGTACTTC	CASSGGQRYEQYF
-	TRBD1	TRBV7-9	TRBJ1-5	TGTGCCAGCAGCTCCACCAGGGGGCTGGAGCCCCAGCATTTT	CASSSTRGLEPQHF
-	TRBD1	TRBV4-2	TRBJ1-2	TGTGCCAGCAGCCCCGGGACAGGGGACTATGGCTACACCTTC	CASSPGTGDYGYTF
-	-	TRBV7-2	TRBJ2-1	TGTGCCAGCACCCCGGACTGGAGCTCCTACAATGAGCAGTTCTTC	CASTPDWSSYNEQFF
-	TRBD2	TRBV5-1	TRBJ2-3	TGCGCCAGCAGCTGGAGGACTAGCGGGGGGCCTAGCACAGATACGCAGTATTTT	CASSWRTSGGPSTDTQYF
-	TRBD1	TRBV18	TRBJ2-5	TGTGCCAGCTCACCACCATCGGGACAGGGGTTGAAGACCCAGTACTTC	CASSPPSGQGLKTQYF
few	TRBD2	TRBV7-6	TRBJ2-1	TGTGCCAGCAGCTTAAGTATTCGCGGGGGGGACAATGAGCAGTTCTTC	CASSLSIRGGDNEQFF
once	TRBD1	TRBV5-1	TRBJ1-4	TGCGCCAGCAGAACCGGGACAGGGAATGAAAAACTGTTTTTT	CASRTGTGNEKLFF
-	-	TRBV7-2	TRBJ1-2	TGTGCCAGCAGCTTAGCCGCCCCCAGCGGTGGCTACACCTTC	CASSLAAPSGGYTF
-	TRBD1	TRBV14	TRBJ2-1	TGTGCCAGCAGCATAGGGACAGGGCGTGAGCAGTTCTTC	CASSIGTGREQFF
-	-	TRBV18	TRBJ1-4	TGTGCCAGCTCACGAAGCCGCCAGGGAAATGAAAAACTGTTTTTT	CASSRSRQGNEKLFF
-	-	TRBV9	TRBJ1-2	TGTGCCAGCAGCCAGACTACAGACTCCATCCATAGGGCCTTC	CASSQTTDSIHRAF
once	-	TRBV4-2	TRBJ2-1	TGTGCCAGCAGCCAAGATTGGGACAACTACAATGAGCAGTTCTTC	CASSQDWDNYNEQFF
few	TRBD1	TRBV29-1	TRBJ1-1	TGCAGCGTACCGGGACAGGGAGGGGTTACTGAAGCTTTCTTT	CSVPGQGGVTEAFF
-	TRBD1	TRBV6-1	TRBJ2-6	TGTGCCAGCAGTGAGACAGGGGACGACTCTGGGGCCAACGTCCTGACTTTC	CASSETGDDSGANVLTF
-	TRBD1	TRBV27	TRBJ2-7	TGTGCCAGCAGTTTATCCCGCAAACCGGGACAGGGGGCTTACGAGCAGTACTTC	CASSLSRKPGQGAYEQYF
once	-	TRBV30	TRBJ1-1	TGTGCCTTGAAACGGGTTAACACTGAAGCTTTCTTT	CALKRVNTEAFF
once	-	TRBV7-2	TRBJ1-1	TGTGCCAGCAGCCCAGGGCGGCCTGAAGCTTTCTTT	CASSPGRPEAFF
few	-	TRBV9	TRBJ2-1	TGTGCCAGCGCGGGACCCGGGTTGGAGGACACCAGCTCCTACAATGAGCAGTTCTTC	CASAGPGLEDTSSYNEQFF
-	-	TRBV2	TRBJ1-2	TGTGCCAGCAGTGGTCCCGCACAGGTCTATGGCTACACCTTC	CASSGPAQVYGYTF
-	-	TRBV5-1	TRBJ1-6	TGCGCCAGCAGCTTGGTAACAGGCGGTTCACCCCTCCACTTT	CASSLVTGGSPLHF
-	TRBD1	TRBV7-9	TRBJ1-1	TGTGCCAGCAGCTTGGGACAGGCGTTGCTCTTT	CASSLGQALLF
-	-	TRBV15	TRBJ1-1	TGTGCCACCAGCAAAGACGGTGAAGCTTTCTTT	CATSKDGEAFF
-	-	TRBV6-5	TRBJ1-5	TGTGCCAGCAGGAGGGATAGCAATCAGCCCCAGCATTTT	CASRRDSNQPQHF
-	-	TRBV7-3	TRBJ1-6	TGTGCCACCCCGGGGGGGCCAAATTCACCCCTCCACTTT	CATPGGPNSPLHF
-	TRBD1	TRBV5-4	TRBJ1-2	TGTGCCAGCAGCCCGACCGGGACAGGGAACTATGGCTACACCTTC	CASSPTGTGNYGYTF
-	-	TRBV15	TRBJ1-3	TGTGCCACCAGCAGAGAGTGGCACACCATATATTTT	CATSREWHTIYF
few	TRBD1	TRBV4-3	TRBJ1-2	TGCGCCAGCAGCCAAGGTTGGGACAGGGGGGATGGCTACACCTTC	CASSQGWDRGDGYTF
-	-	TRBV4-1	TRBJ1-1	TGCGCCAGCAGCCAAGAGGCAGGGTGGGGGAACACTGAAGCTTTCTTT	CASSQEAGWGNTEAFF
-	-	TRBV5-4	TRBJ2-1	TGTGCCAGCAGCCCGAGAGCGGGCCCAGTCAGCAATGAGCAGTTCTTC	CASSPRAGPVSNEQFF
-	-	TRBV7-3	TRBJ1-1	TGTGCCAGCAGCCCAGCAGGAGCGGCGAGGGAAGCTTTCTTT	CASSPAGAAREAFF
few	-	TRBV9	TRBJ1-1	TGTGCCAGCAGCGTAGAAATCGGAGACACTGAAGCTTTCTTT	CASSVEIGDTEAFF
-	-	TRBV6-1	TRBJ1-5	TGTGCCAGCAGTGGAGGGGGAGAAAATCAGCCCCAGCATTTT	CASSGGGENQPQHF
once	-	TRBV15	TRBJ1-3	TGTGCCACCAGCAGAGGGGGCCCTTCGGAGAACACCATATATTTT	CATSRGGPSENTIYF
-	TRBD1	TRBV2	TRBJ1-2	TGTGCCAGCAGTGAAACACAGGGGGCTGGTGGTGGCTACACCTTC	CASSETQGAGGGYTF
-	TRBD2	TRBV11-3	TRBJ2-3	TGTGCCAGCAGCCCCGGGAGGGAGGAGAGGGATACGCAGTATTTT	CASSPGREERDTQYF
-	-	TRBV6-4	TRBJ2-1	TGTGCCAGCAGTGACGCGCCCAATGAGCAGTTCTTC	CASSDAPNEQFF
-	-	TRBV6-6	TRBJ2-5	TGTGCCACAGCGGACAGCCAAGAGACCCAGTACTTC	CATADSQETQYF
-	-	TRBV7-2	TRBJ1-4	TGTGCCAGCAGCTTCGACCGGAGGCTGTTTTTT	CASSFDRRLFF
few	-	TRBV27	TRBJ1-5	TGTGCCAGCAGTCCTCAGGCGGGGGTTGGGCCCCAGCATTTT	CASSPQAGVGPQHF
-	TRBD1	TRBV9	TRBJ1-4	TGTGCCAGCAGCCTCCTGCCCGCCCCGGGACAGGGGCAAGGAGGTGAAAAACTGTTTTTT	CASSLLPAPGQGQGGEKLFF
few	-	TRBV7-9	TRBJ1-4	TGTGCCAGCAGCTTAGGGGGCGGTCCTGAAAAACTGTTTTTT	CASSLGGGPEKLFF
-	-	TRBV2	TRBJ2-7	TGTGCCAGCGAACTAGGGCCCCTCCGCGAGCAGTACTTC	CASELGPLREQYF
-	-	TRBV19	TRBJ1-2	TGTGCTGCTGCTGAGGGGGGGACGAACTATGGCTACACCTTC	CAAAEGGTNYGYTF